The table lists the clone carrying this TCR beta chain with a few counts. Germline lookup yields CDR1 LNHDA and CDR2 SQIVND (reference sequence). The CDR3 is 14 amino acids. Deletions cut 6 bases from V and 0 bases from J, with 11 bases between. These data come from a study of shared clonotypes between healthy human individuals. Only in-frame clones appear in the TCRdb table, and some are missing; sequencing was by immunoSEQ multiplex PCR. The sample consists of fewer than 400,000 clones, around two thirds of them appearing once. Sequencing was performed on memory CD4+ T cells sorted from blood. Specified subset: CD45RA-negative fraction. The clonotype was recovered from a man under 40 in good health. The chain is built from TRBV19 and TRBJ1-2; D is unclear. The chain's CDR3 is CASRRLGSNYGYTF. The CDR3 DNA reads TGTGCCAGTAGAAGACTGGGCTCTAACTATGGCTACACCTTC.